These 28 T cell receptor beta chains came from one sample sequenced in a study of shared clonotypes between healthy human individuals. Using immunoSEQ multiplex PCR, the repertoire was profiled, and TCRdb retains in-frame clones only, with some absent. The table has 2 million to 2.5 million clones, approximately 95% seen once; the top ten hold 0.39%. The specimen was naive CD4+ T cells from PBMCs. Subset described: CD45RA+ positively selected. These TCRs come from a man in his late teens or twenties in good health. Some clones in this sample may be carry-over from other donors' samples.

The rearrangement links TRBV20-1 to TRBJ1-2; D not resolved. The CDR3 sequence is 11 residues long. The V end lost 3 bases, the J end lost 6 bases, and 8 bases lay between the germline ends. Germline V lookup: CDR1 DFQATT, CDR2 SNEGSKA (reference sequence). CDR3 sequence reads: CSASGENGYTF. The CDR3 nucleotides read TGCAGTGCTAGTGGGGAGAATGGCTACACCTTC.

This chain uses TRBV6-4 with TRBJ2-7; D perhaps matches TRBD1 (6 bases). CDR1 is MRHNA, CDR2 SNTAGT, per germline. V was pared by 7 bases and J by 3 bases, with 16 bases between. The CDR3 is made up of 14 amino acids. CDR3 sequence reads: CASKDRDINYEQYF. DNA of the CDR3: TGTGCCAGCAAGGACCGGGACATAAACTACGAGCAGTACTTC.

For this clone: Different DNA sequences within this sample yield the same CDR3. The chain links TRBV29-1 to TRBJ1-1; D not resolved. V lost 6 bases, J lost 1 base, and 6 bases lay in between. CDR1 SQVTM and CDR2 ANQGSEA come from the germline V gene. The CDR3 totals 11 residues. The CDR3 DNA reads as TGCAGCGTCCGGGGGAACACTGAAGCTTTCTTT. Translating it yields CSVRGNTEAFF. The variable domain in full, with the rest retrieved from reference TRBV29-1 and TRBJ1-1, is SAVISQKPSRDICQRGTSLTIQCQVDSQVTMMFWYRQQPGQSLTLIATANQGSEATYESGFVIDKFPISRPNLTFSTLTVSNMSPEDSSIYLCSVRGNTEAFFGQGTRLTVV.

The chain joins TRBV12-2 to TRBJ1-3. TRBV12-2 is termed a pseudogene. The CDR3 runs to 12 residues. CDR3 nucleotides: TGTGCAAGTCGCCCCGGGGGAAACACCATATATTTT. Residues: CASRPGGNTIYF.

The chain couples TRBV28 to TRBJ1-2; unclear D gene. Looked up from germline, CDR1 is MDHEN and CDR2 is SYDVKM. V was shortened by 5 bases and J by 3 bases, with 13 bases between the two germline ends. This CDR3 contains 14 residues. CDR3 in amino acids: CASSTHLGHYGYTF. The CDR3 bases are TGTGCCAGCAGTACTCACTTGGGCCACTATGGCTACACCTTC.

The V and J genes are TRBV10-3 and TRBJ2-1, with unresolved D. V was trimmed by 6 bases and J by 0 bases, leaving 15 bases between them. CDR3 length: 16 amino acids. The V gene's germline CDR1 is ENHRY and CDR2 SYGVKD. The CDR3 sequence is CAISGAQDSSYNEQFF. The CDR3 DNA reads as TGTGCCATCAGCGGCGCCCAGGATAGCTCCTACAATGAGCAGTTCTTC.

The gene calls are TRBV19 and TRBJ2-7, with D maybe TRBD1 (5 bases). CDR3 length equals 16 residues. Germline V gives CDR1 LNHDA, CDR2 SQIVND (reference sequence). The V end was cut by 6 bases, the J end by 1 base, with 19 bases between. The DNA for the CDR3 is TGTGCCAGTAGAGAGACAGCTACAACTCCTTCCTACGAGCAGTACTTC. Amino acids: CASRETATTPSYEQYF. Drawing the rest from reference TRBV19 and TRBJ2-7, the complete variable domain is DGGITQSPKYLFRKEGQNVTLSCEQNLNHDAMYWYRQDPGQGLRLIYYSQIVNDFQKGDIAEGYSVSREKKESFPLTVTSAQKNPTAFYLCASRETATTPSYEQYFGPGTRLTVT.

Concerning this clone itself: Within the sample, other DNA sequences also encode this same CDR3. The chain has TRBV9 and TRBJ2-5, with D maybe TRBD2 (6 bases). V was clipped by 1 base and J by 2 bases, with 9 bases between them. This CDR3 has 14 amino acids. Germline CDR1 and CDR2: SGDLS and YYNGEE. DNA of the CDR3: TGTGCCAGCAGCGTATCGGGGGTACAAGAGACCCAGTACTTC. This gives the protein CASSVSGVQETQYF.

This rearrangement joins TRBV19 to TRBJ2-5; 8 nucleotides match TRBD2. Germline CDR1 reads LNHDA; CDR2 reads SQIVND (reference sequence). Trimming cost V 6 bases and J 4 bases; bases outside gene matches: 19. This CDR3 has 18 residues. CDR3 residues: CASRRTGGGRGFRETQYF. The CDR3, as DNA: TGTGCCAGTAGGCGGACCGGGGGGGGCCGGGGTTTCCGAGAGACCCAGTACTTC.

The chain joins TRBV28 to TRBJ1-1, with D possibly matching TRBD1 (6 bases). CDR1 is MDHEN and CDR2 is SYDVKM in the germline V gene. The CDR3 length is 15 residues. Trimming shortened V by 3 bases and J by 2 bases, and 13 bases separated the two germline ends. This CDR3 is CASSFQDRHNTEAFF. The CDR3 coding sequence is TGTGCCAGCAGTTTCCAGGACAGACATAACACTGAAGCTTTCTTT.

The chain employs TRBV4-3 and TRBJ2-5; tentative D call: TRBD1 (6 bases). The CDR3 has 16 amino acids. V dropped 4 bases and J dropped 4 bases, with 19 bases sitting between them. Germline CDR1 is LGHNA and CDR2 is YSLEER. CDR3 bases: TGCGCCAGCAGCCCCAACCGACAGGCTAGAGGAGAGACCCAGTACTTC. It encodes CASSPNRQARGETQYF.

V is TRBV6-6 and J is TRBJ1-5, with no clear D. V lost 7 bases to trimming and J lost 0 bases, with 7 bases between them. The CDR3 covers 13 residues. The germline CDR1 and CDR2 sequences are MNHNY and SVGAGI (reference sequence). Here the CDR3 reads CASKQTSNQPQHF. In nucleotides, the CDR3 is TGTGCCAGCAAGCAAACTAGCAATCAGCCCCAGCATTTT.

The CDR3 region is CASSLGQSSGANVLTF. CDR3 DNA: TGCGCCAGCAGCTTGGGACAGTCCTCTGGGGCCAACGTCCTGACTTTC. The chain has TRBV5-1 and TRBJ2-6; TRBD1 is a possible D gene (5 bases). The CDR3 spans 16 residues. Germline values: CDR1 SGHRS, CDR2 YFSETQ. Trimming stripped 0 bases from V and 0 bases from J, with 7 bases between.

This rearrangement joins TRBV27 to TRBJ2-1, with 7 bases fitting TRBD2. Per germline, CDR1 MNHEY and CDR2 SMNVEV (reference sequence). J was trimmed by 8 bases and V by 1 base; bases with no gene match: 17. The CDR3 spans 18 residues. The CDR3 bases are TGTGCCAGCAGTTTATTCCCCTACCGGGAGGAAAGGCGGGATGAGCAGTTCTTC. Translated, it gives CASSLFPYREERRDEQFF.

CDR3 coding DNA: TGTGCCAGCAGTGAATTCAATGGGCACATTAGCAATCAGCCCCAGCATTTT. Translating gives CASSEFNGHISNQPQHF. The rearrangement joins TRBV25-1 to TRBJ1-5; the D is unclear. This CDR3 has 17 residues. V was trimmed by 1 base and J by 0 bases, leaving 13 bases between them. Germline V CDR1 and CDR2: MGHDK, SYGVNS.

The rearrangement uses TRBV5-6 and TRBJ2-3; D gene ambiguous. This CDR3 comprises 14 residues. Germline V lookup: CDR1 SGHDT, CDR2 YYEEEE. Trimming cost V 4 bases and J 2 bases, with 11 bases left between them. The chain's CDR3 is CASSPPILTDTQYF. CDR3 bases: TGTGCCAGCAGCCCACCAATCCTCACAGATACGCAGTATTTT.

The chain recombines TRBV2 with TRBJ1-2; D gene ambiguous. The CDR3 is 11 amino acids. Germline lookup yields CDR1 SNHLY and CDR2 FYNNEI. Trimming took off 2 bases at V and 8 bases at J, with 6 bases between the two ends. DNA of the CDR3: TGTGCCAGCAGTGAAATGGGGGGCTACACCTTC. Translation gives CASSEMGGYTF.

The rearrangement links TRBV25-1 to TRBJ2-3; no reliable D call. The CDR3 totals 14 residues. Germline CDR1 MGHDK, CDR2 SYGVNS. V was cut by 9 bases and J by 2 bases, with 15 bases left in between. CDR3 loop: CASSRAGSTDTQYF. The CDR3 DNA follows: TGTGCCAGTTCCCGTGCCGGCTCCACAGATACGCAGTATTTT.

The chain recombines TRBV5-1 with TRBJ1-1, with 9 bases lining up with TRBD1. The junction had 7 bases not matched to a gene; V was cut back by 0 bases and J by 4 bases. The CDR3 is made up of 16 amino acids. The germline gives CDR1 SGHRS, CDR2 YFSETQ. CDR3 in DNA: TGCGCCAGCAGCTTGGGGACAGGGGCTTTTGGCACTGAAGCTTTCTTT. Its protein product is CASSLGTGAFGTEAFF.

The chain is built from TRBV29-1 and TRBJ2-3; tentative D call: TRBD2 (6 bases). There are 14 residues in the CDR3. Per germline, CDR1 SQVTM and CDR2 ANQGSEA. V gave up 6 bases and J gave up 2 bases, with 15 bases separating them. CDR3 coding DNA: TGCAGCGTAGCCGGGAGTCTAAACACAGATACGCAGTATTTT. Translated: CSVAGSLNTDTQYF.

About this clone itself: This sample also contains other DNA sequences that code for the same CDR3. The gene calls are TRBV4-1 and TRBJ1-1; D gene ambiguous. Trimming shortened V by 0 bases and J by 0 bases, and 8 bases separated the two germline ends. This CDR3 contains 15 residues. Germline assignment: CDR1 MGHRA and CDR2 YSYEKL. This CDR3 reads CASSQDGVMNTEAFF. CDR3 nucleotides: TGCGCCAGCAGCCAAGACGGGGTCATGAACACTGAAGCTTTCTTT.

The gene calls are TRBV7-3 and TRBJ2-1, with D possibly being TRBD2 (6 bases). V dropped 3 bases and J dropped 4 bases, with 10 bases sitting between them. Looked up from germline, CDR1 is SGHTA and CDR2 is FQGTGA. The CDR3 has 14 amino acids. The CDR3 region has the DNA TGTGCCAGCAGCTTTTACGGGGGTTACAATGAGCAGTTCTTC. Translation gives CASSFYGGYNEQFF.

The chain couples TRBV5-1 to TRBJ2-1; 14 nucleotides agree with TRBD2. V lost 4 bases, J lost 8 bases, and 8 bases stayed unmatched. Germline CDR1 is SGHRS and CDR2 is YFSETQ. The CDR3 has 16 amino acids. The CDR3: CASSGATSGRADEQFF. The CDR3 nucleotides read TGCGCCAGCAGCGGCGCGACTAGCGGGAGGGCGGATGAGCAGTTCTTC.

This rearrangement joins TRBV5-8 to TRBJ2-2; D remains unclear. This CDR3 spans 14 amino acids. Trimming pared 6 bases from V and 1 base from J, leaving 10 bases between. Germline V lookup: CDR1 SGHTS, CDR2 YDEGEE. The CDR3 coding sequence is TGTGCCAGCATTAGGAGAAAGAACACCGGGGAGCTGTTTTTT. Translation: CASIRRKNTGELFF.

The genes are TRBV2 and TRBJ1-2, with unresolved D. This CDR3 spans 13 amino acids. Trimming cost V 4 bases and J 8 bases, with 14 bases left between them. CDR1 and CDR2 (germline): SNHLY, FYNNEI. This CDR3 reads CASSGLRRDGYTF. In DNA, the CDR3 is TGTGCCAGCAGTGGCCTGCGGAGAGACGGCTACACCTTC.

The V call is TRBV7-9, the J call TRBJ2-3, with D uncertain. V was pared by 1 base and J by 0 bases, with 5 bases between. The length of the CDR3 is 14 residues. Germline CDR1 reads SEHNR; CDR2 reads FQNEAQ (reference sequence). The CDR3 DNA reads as TGTGCCAGCAGCTTAGTGGTTAGCACAGATACGCAGTATTTT. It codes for CASSLVVSTDTQYF.

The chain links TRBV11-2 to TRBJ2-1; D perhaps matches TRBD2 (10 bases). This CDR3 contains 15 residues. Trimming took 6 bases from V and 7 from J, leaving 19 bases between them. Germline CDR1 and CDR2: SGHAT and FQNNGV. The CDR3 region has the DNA TGTGCCAGCAGTCAAACTAGCGGGACAGGGAATGAGCAGTTCTTC. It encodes CASSQTSGTGNEQFF. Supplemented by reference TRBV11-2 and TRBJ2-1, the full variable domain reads EAGVAQSPRYKIIEKRQSVAFWCNPISGHATLYWYQQILGQGPKLLIQFQNNGVVDDSQLPKDRFSAERLKGVDSTLKIQPAKLEDSAVYLCASSQTSGTGNEQFFGPGTRLTVL.

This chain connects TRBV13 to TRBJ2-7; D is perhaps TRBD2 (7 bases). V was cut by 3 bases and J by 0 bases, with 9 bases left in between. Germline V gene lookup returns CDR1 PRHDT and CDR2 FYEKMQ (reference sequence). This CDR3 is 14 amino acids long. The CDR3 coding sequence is TGTGCCAGCAGCTTTGGGGGGGCCTCCTACGAGCAGTACTTC. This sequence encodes CASSFGGASYEQYF. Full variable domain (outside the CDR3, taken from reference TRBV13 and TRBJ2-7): AAGVIQSPRHLIKEKRETATLKCYPIPRHDTVYWYQQGPGQDPQFLISFYEKMQSDKGSIPDRFSAQQFSDYHSELNMSSLELGDSALYFCASSFGGASYEQYFGPGTRLTVT.